This T cell receptor beta chain was found in a study of cytotoxic CD8 clonotypes in ibrutinib-treated CLL. Libraries were prepared by immunoSEQ multiplex PCR; TCRdb keeps only in-frame clonotypes and omits some of them. The sample lists 35,000 or so clones; almost 70% were seen once. In germline, CDR1 is MNHEY, CDR2 SMNVEV (reference sequence). V lost 5 bases and J 9 bases, leaving 14 bases between the germline ends. This CDR3 region has 13 residues. This sequence originates from a human donor with chronic lymphocytic leukemia. The chain combines TRBV27 with TRBJ2-1; D is uncertain. The sequencing used PBMCs, collected before ibrutinib treatment. The CDR3 nucleotides read TGTGCCAGCAGTACAAGACTGGGCGGTGAGCAGTTCTTC. It codes for CASSTRLGGEQFF.